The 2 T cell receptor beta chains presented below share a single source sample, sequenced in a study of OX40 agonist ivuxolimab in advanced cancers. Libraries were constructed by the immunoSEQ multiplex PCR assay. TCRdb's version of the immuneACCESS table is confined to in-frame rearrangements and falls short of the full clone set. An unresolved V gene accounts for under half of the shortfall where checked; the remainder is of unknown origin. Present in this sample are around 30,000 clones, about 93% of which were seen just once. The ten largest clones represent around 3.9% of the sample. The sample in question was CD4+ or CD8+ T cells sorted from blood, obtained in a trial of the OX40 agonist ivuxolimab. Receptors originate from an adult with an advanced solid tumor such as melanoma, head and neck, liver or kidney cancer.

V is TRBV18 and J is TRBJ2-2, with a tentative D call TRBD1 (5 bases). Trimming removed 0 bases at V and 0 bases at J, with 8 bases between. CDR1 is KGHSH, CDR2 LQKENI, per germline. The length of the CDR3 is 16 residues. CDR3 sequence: CASSPPGHTNTGELFF. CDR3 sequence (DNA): TGTGCCAGCTCACCACCAGGACACACGAACACCGGGGAGCTGTTTTTT.

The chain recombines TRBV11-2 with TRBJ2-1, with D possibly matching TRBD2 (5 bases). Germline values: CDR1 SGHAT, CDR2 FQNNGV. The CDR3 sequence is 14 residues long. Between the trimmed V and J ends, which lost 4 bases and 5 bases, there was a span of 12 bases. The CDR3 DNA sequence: TGTGCCAGCAGCTCAAGCCGGGGAGACAATGAGCAGTTCTTC. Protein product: CASSSSRGDNEQFF.